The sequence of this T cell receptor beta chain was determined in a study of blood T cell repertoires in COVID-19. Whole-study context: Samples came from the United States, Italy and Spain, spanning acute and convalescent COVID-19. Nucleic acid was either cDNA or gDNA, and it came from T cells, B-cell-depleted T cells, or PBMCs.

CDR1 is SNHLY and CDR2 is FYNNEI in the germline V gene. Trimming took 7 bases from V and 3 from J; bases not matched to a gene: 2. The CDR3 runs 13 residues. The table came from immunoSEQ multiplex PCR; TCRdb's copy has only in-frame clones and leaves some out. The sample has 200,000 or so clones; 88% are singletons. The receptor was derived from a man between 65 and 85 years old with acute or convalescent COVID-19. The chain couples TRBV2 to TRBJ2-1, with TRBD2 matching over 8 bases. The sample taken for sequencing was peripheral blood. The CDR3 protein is CASISGIYNEQFF. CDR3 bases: TGTGCCAGCATTAGCGGGATCTACAATGAGCAGTTCTTC.